This TCR beta chain was identified in a study of shared clonotypes between healthy human individuals (dated by TCRdb to 2018 to 2021). With regard to the full study: The cohort included a few men and a couple of women between 18 and 49 years of age. For each donor, CD4 naive and CD4 memory were each given three plates, CD8 naive was given two plates, and CD8 memory was given one plate. Blood TCR repertoires of roughly five healthy adults were deeply sequenced to estimate repertoire size and the extent of clonotype sharing between individuals. Different laboratories and diverse techniques were used to prepare libraries and sequence TCR repertoires, to increase sequencing depth and limit assay-specific biases. Between about 0.85 and 8.9 billion PBMCs per donor were obtained by leukapheresis. Points the paper makes about the study in general: Even with the large sequencing depth, rarefaction of the sorted-subset datasets indicated that sequencing was incomplete. Clonotypes shared by all four sorted-subset donors showed higher generation probabilities than non-shared clonotypes. Sampling was limited to blood, and TCR repertoires in tissue likely differ from TCR repertoires in blood. Estimated clonotype richness was generally larger for naive than for memory subsets. When several donors were compared, the shared fraction of clonotypes was roughly 5% for naive CD4, around 4% for naive CD8, 2.3% for memory CD4, and 0.35% to 0.5% for memory CD8. Because the study included only a small number of donors, the genetic and exposure-history diversity represented was limited. Based on pairwise subsampling, the degree of clonotype sharing among donors was expected to be affected by sequencing depth.

For the CD8 naive samples, CD45RO-negative cells were positively selected for CCR7, yielding a CD45RA+CCR7+ population from which TemRA cells were excluded. Healthy HIV-negative adults with no recently reported acute infections or vaccinations were included as donors. Every donor was a Caucasian adult residing in Nashville, Tennessee, USA. Blood was collected by leukapheresis, and PBMCs were isolated by Ficoll-Histopaque density gradient centrifugation and then cryopreserved in liquid nitrogen vapor phase. Purity and quantity of every magnetically sorted T cell population were checked by analytical flow cytometry. Genomic DNA was isolated from each sorted fraction and quantified by UV absorbance on a Nanodrop 2000c. Using the deep immunoSEQ assay, TCR CDR3 regions were amplified from genomic DNA by multiplex PCR. Genomic DNA extracted from each cell subset was distributed evenly over all wells of several immunoSEQ 96-well plates, and each plate served as one replicate. Each replicate PCR for sorted subsets received around 200 ng genomic DNA, equal to about 30,000 T cell genomes. The purified libraries were quantified using a Qubit 3.0 fluorometer, sized with a Bioanalyzer 2100, and then quantified again using the KAPA Library Quantification kit. Each immunoSEQ 96-well plate was sequenced on its own single-read 150-cycle Illumina NextSeq 550 flow cell. In the source study's methods: The immunoSEQ output contained only junctional sequences without quality scores, so filtering could not match that applied to full-length reads. Sequences were annotated with PyIR, a Python wrapper for IgBLAST v1.9, using IMGT germline references to assign V/J genes and CDR3. Reads were removed for weak V/J assignments (E-value above 1e-6), missing CDR3, stop codons, out-of-frame junctions, or ambiguous translated residues. V3J clonotypes were defined by identical inferred V gene, J gene, and CDR3 amino acid sequence. The percentage overlap between two repertoires was calculated by dividing the number of shared unique clonotypes by the size of the smaller repertoire. RTK rarefaction, the Chao1 estimator, and Recon v2.1 estimates of unobserved clonotypes were used to assess repertoire richness. For all TCRbeta clonotypes obtained by the gDNA method from a handful of donors, generation probabilities were computed with OLGA. This immuneACCESS table, as held by TCRdb, lists in-frame sequences with V and J called but not all clones. Of the missing ones, under half trace to an unresolved V gene in checked studies; the others have no known cause. That table supplies the V and J calls and clone size; D and trimming were determined from the DNA. This sample is represented by about 800,000 clones; about 96% of them were singletons. About 0.25% of the sample goes to the ten largest clones.

Reading from cysteine to phenylalanine, the CDR3 counts 13 amino acids. CDR3 DNA is the only sequence kept; it has 39 bases, read in frame from the first base. V lost 3 bases and J lost 7 bases, and the count of bases not matched to a germline gene is 5. The germline V gene supplies CDR1 MNHNS and CDR2 SASEGT. Worth noting for this clone: Its antigen specificity is not known. Base qualities are not provided; no much larger clone lies one nucleotide away.

The TCR sequence derives from a man younger than 40 in good health. The chain is made from TRBV6-1 and TRBJ2-7, with TRBD1 matching 8 junction bases. The sample was naive CD8+ T cells sorted from blood. What the cell subset or site label conveys for this sample: CD45RA+CCR7+. At the DNA level, the sequence is TGTGCCAGCAGTGACTGGACAGGGTGGGAGCAGTACTTC. This is translated as CASSDWTGWEQYF.